Presented here are 16 T cell receptor beta chains from one specimen sequenced in a study of cytomegalovirus exposure and HLA in healthy donors. PCR used 60 Vbeta primers and 13 Jbeta primers. Sequencing was performed with immunoSEQ multiplex PCR; in TCRdb, only in-frame clones are kept and a portion is missing. The sample carries 150,000 to 250,000 clones, roughly 79% recorded once. The sequenced sample consisted of PBMCs. These receptors were collected from a man in his thirties or forties in good health and CMV-seronegative.

This clone appeared once. The V and J genes are TRBV25-1 and TRBJ2-3; D might be TRBD2 (6 bases). This CDR3 has 16 amino acids. The germline V gene encodes CDR1 MGHDK and CDR2 SYGVNS. Trimming took 2 bases from V and 5 from J, leaving 17 bases between them. CDR3 DNA sequence: TGTGCCAGCAGTGAAGGGACTTCACACCGGGGAGATACGCAGTATTTT. The encoded protein is CASSEGTSHRGDTQYF.

V gene TRBV9 combines with J gene TRBJ1-5; no definite D call. The germline CDR1 and CDR2 sequences are SGDLS and YYNGEE. Trimming shortened V by 4 bases and J by 0 bases, and 11 bases separated the two germline ends. The CDR3 consists of 15 residues. Here the CDR3 DNA reads TGTGCCAGCAGCCAGAACGATTATAGCAATCAGCCCCAGCATTTT. This gives the protein CASSQNDYSNQPQHF.

The chain is built from TRBV27 and TRBJ1-1; 8 bases fit TRBD1. The CDR3 is 14 residues long. J gave up 2 bases and V 5 bases, and 4 bases lay outside the gene matches. Per the germline V gene, CDR1 is MNHEY and CDR2 is SMNVEV (reference sequence). CDR3 bases: TGTGCCAGCAGTGGAGGACAGGGTAACACTGAAGCTTTCTTT. Its protein product is CASSGGQGNTEAFF.

Concerning this clone: Other DNA sequences in the same sample also yield this CDR3. The V and J genes are TRBV29-1 and TRBJ1-1; D is possibly TRBD1 (6 bases). Germline V gene lookup returns CDR1 SQVTM and CDR2 ANQGSEA. Deletions cut 7 bases from V and 0 bases from J, with 9 bases between. This CDR3 has 12 residues. CDR3 residues: CSAGHLNTEAFF. In nucleotides, the CDR3 is TGCAGCGCGGGACATCTGAACACTGAAGCTTTCTTT.

The genes are TRBV7-2 and TRBJ2-7; 7 bases map to TRBD2. The germline CDR1 and CDR2 sequences are SGHTA and FQGNSA. There are 15 residues in the CDR3. The V segment lost 5 bases and the J segment 2 bases; nucleotides outside the gene matches: 9. CDR3 nucleotides: TGTGCCAGCAGCACCATAGCGGGCGATACCTACGAGCAGTACTTC. Amino acids: CASSTIAGDTYEQYF.

The J gene is TRBJ2-2, the V gene TRBV2, with D possibly being TRBD2 (6 bases). CDR1 and CDR2 from the germline V gene are SNHLY and FYNNEI. V shed 6 bases and J shed 0 bases, with 8 bases lying between them. CDR3 length: 14 amino acids. As DNA, the CDR3 is TGTGCCAGCAGCCGGGACTCGAACACCGGGGAGCTGTTTTTT. It specifies CASSRDSNTGELFF. Using reference TRBV2 and TRBJ2-2 for the parts outside the CDR3, the full variable domain is EPEVTQTPSHQVTQMGQEVILRCVPISNHLYFYWYRQILGQKVEFLVSFYNNEISEKSEIFDDQFSVERPDGSNFTLKIRSTKLEDSAMYFCASSRDSNTGELFFGEGSRLTVL.

The V gene is TRBV7-9, the J gene TRBJ1-1; tentative D call: TRBD1 (6 bases). Germline CDR1 reads SEHNR; CDR2 reads FQNEAQ (reference sequence). Trimming removed 5 bases from V and 4 bases from J, with 11 bases in between. This CDR3 is 13 amino acids long. CDR3 sequence: CASSPQGGTEAFF. The CDR3 DNA follows: TGTGCCAGCAGCCCACAGGGTGGCACTGAAGCTTTCTTT. Variable domain in full (rest from reference TRBV7-9 and TRBJ1-1): DTGVSQNPRHKITKRGQNVTFRCDPISEHNRLYWYRQTLGQGPEFLTYFQNEAQLEKSRLLSDRFSAERPKGSFSTLEIQRTEQGDSAMYLCASSPQGGTEAFFGQGTRLTVV.

The chain joins TRBV5-1 to TRBJ1-1; D uncertain. Germline lookup yields CDR1 SGHRS and CDR2 YFSETQ. The CDR3 is made up of 13 amino acids. Deletions cut 4 bases from V and 6 bases from J, with 13 bases between. The CDR3 DNA is TGCGCCAGCAGCACACATGGGAGTTCTGAAGCTTTCTTT. Translated: CASSTHGSSEAFF.

This chain uses TRBV25-1 with TRBJ2-1, with TRBD1 matching 8 bases. J lost 2 bases, V lost 10 bases, and 7 bases had no gene match. CDR1 and CDR2 (germline): MGHDK, SYGVNS. The CDR3 extends over 14 amino acids. CDR3 region: CATKGQVPYNEQFF. CDR3 in DNA: TGTGCCACCAAGGGACAGGTCCCCTACAATGAGCAGTTCTTC.

Written as DNA, the CDR3 is TGTGCCAGCACCCAAGGACAGGGGGCAGGTGGCTACACCTTC. The encoded protein is CASTQGQGAGGYTF. V gene TRBV6-6 combines with J gene TRBJ1-2, with TRBD1 matching 11 bases. Germline values: CDR1 MNHNY, CDR2 SVGAGI (reference sequence). This CDR3 contains 14 residues. After removal of 7 bases from V and 7 bases from J, the junction contained 8 bases not matched to a gene.

Only one count was recorded for this clone. The chain combines TRBV5-8 with TRBJ2-6, with 7 nucleotides matching TRBD2. The V segment lost 1 base and the J segment 3 bases; nucleotides outside the gene matches: 10. The CDR3 has 18 residues. Germline CDR1 and CDR2: SGHTS and YDEGEE. In nucleotides, the CDR3 is TGTGCCAGCAGCTTGCTTTCCGCGGGGGTTCGTGGGGCCAACGTCCTGACTTTC. This encodes CASSLLSAGVRGANVLTF.

V and J are TRBV6-5 and TRBJ1-1; D remains unclear. CDR1 MNHEY and CDR2 SVGAGI come from the germline V gene. The CDR3 has 11 residues. Between the trimmed V and J ends, which lost 8 bases and 1 base, there was a span of 5 bases. The DNA for the CDR3 is TGTGCCAGCGTTCGGAACACTGAAGCTTTCTTT. This encodes CASVRNTEAFF.

The chain recombines TRBV5-6 with TRBJ1-1; 9 bases line up with TRBD1. Germline V gene sequence: CDR1 SGHDT, CDR2 YYEEEE. The length of the CDR3 is 16 residues. V gave up 3 bases and J gave up 2 bases; unmatched junction bases: 8. CDR3 DNA: TGTGCCAGCAGCTATCAAACAGGGGGCGATAACACTGAAGCTTTCTTT. The encoded protein is CASSYQTGGDNTEAFF.

V and J are TRBV5-1 and TRBJ1-5; maybe TRBD1 (5 bases). Germline assignment: CDR1 SGHRS and CDR2 YFSETQ. This CDR3 is built from 18 residues. V was trimmed by 1 base and J by 1 base, leaving 18 bases between them. For the CDR3, the DNA is TGCGCCAGCAGCTTGCGGTGGGCGACAGATGGGAGCAATCAGCCCCAGCATTTT. It is translated as CASSLRWATDGSNQPQHF.

The rearrangement uses TRBV5-1 and TRBJ2-2, with D perhaps TRBD2 (6 bases). The CDR3 length is 15 residues. V lost 0 bases and J 4 bases, leaving 10 bases between the germline ends. The germline V gene has CDR1 SGHRS and CDR2 YFSETQ. CDR3 nucleotide sequence: TGCGCCAGCAGCTTGGCGGGAGCGGTCACCGGGGAGCTGTTTTTT. Translation: CASSLAGAVTGELFF.

The V call is TRBV15, the J call TRBJ2-1, with 12 bases fitting TRBD2. V gave up 6 bases and J gave up 8 bases; unmatched junction bases: 5. Germline V gene data show CDR1 as LNHNV and CDR2 as YYDKDF (reference sequence). This CDR3 region has 14 residues. This CDR3 reads CATRRLAGVYEQFF. The CDR3 region has the DNA TGTGCCACCAGGAGACTAGCGGGAGTTTATGAGCAGTTCTTC.